This T cell receptor beta chain came from a study of blood T cells in healthy people across ages (dated by TCRdb to the mid-2010s). A note on the overall study: In model experiments, template switching captured about one uniquely barcoded TCR beta cDNA molecule for every two T cells. For two donors (one aged 18 to 30 and one aged 80 or older), the study analyzed two additional independent replicas of 1 million unique cDNA reads from the same blood draw. The donors were divided into four age groups: young (average approximately 17 years), middle-aged (almost 40), aged (approximately 62) and long-lived (around 80). Using deep sequencing normalized with unique cDNA molecular identifiers, the study measured how TCR beta repertoire diversity changes with age. What the study reported, not specific to this receptor: Donor CMV infection status was unknown, potentially confounding age-related changes in expanded clonotypes. Compared with the aged group, the long-lived group had more naive CD4+ T cells, fewer expanded clones and increased TCR diversity, suggesting age selection. Observed TCR beta diversity correlated strongly with the percentage of naive T cells measured by flow cytometry. Observed TCR beta diversity per million T cells fell roughly linearly with age, and a significant reduction was already apparent by age around 36. Estimates of total diversity based on one million sequenced T cells were regarded as lower bounds and as underestimates. Conclusive comparison of naive and antigen-experienced compartments was prevented by the profiling of bulk unsorted PBMCs.

Libraries were constructed by 5' RACE. Sequenced on an Illumina HiSeq 2500. A second PCR of about 7 to 12 cycles was performed with a sample-barcoded 5' primer and a J-beta primer mix. Each TCR beta cDNA molecule received a unique molecular identifier from a template-switch 5' adaptor carrying 12 random nucleotides. Each sample yielded at least 2.5 million CDR3-containing paired-end reads. The Mint cDNA synthesis kit, primed by a TRBC-specific oligonucleotide, was used to synthesize first-strand cDNA from all RNA. Following uracil-DNA glycosylase treatment, a first 18-cycle PCR with universal primers M1SS and BC2_uni_R was performed on all cDNA. The authors' pipeline ran thus. Each sample was normalized by randomly selecting 1 million high-quality reads, each carrying a distinct molecular identifier. Instead of being binned into consensus sequences, reads that shared molecular identifiers were thrown out. MiTCR, set to a Q25 quality threshold and the strictest error-elimination algorithm, was used for CDR3 identification, clonotype clustering and error correction. A nonparametric unseen species model using Euler transformation provided a lower-bound estimate of total TCR beta diversity. TCRdb reprocessed the public reads (quality trimming at Q25 with fastp, clone calling with MiXCR) and kept in-frame beta chains. Under each unique CDR3 protein, matching rows form one entry showing the most common genes and DNA. Here the V and J calls rest on TCRdb's processing, not on the authors' analysis. This sample lists some 560,000 distinct CDR3 sequences; 25% to 35% were detected once. The leading ten clones occupy approximately 4% of the sample.

The CDR3 contains 13 residues, cysteine and phenylalanine counted. Here the CDR3 DNA is all that survives: 39 bases in frame from base 1. V is clipped by 9 bases and J by 4 bases, and the sequence between their germline boundaries is 13 bases long. Taken from the germline V gene, the CDR1 and CDR2 loops are LGHNT and FRNRAP. Worth noting for this clonotype: Its antigen is currently not known. Within one base of it there is no much larger clone, and no base qualities were kept.

Systemically healthy Caucasian individuals from Russia, roughly 40 in total and aged roughly 6 to 100 years, were included as donors. Roughly 11 milliliters of peripheral blood were drawn from each donor into EDTA-treated Vacutainer tubes. Ficoll-Paque density-gradient centrifugation was used to isolate PBMCs, with at least 7 million obtained per sample. Trizol reagent was used to extract total RNA from the PBMCs, yielding at least 6 micrograms per sample. The percentages of naive CD45RAhigh/CD27high T cells were determined by flow cytometry on a PBMC aliquot from every donor. These same data were also listed under a study on T cells of mothers and their children. Per that second paper: Donors were nine systemically healthy Caucasian individuals: three mothers and their six children. cDNA synthesis consumed the entire amount of extracted RNA, loaded at around 1.5 ug RNA in each 15 ul reaction. Sample barcodes and 2-4 random nucleotides were added via the M1S primer in the second PCR. Over 8 million TCR beta CDR3 reads came from each mother, compared with approximately 3.1 million reads from each child. TCR recombination output is similarly shaped by thymic selection in related and unrelated pairs, with a minor effect exerted by inherited differences. Normalized repertoire overlap in related mother-child pairs was always slightly higher than in unrelated mother-child pairs, but the difference was never significant. No persistent microchimeric T cell clones were detected, at a sensitivity of roughly 93 clones per million clonotypes. Deep NGS was used in the study to compare the TCR beta repertoires of mothers and children and to look for features that separate related mother-child pairs from unrelated individuals. Mothers averaged roughly 36 +/- 4 years of age and children averaged approximately 11 +/- 4 years. After adapter ligation with NEBNext reagents, the libraries were sequenced on Illumina HiSeq 2000 with 100+100 nt paired-end reads. To prevent cross-contamination, the mother and child libraries were prepared a month apart and were sequenced in separate runs. For each donor, between roughly 450,000 and 2,200,000 distinct TCR beta clonotypes were identified. Naive TCR beta clonotypes were estimated from low-frequency clonotypes matched to each donor's FACS-determined naive share, without sorting.

The clonotype comes from a boy aged 2 to 10 in good health. Sequencing was performed on blood. The rearrangement joined TRBV12-5 to TRBJ2-1; the best D guess is TRBD2, with 5 bases matching. This receptor has the CDR3 CASPGSNYNEQFF. The sequenced DNA is TGTGCTAGCCCGGGGTCAAATTACAATGAGCAGTTCTTC.